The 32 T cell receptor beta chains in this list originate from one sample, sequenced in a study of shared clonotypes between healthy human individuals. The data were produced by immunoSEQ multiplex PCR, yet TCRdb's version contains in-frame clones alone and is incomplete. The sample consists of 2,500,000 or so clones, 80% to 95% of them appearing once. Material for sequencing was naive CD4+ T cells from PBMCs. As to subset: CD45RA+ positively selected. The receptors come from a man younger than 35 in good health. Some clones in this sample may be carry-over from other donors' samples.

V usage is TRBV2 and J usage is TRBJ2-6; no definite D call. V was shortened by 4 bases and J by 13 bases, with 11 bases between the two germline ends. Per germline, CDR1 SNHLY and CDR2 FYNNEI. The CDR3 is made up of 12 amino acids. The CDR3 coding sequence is TGTGCCAGCAGTGGTCAGGCGGAAGTCCTGACTTTC. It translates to CASSGQAEVLTF.

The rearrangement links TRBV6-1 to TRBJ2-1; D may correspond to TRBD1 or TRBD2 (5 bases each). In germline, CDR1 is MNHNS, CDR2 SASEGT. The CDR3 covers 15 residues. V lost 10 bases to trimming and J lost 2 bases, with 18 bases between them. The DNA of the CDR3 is TGTGCCATCGGGGCTGAGGGCTCGGCCTACAATGAGCAGTTCTTC. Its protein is CAIGAEGSAYNEQFF.

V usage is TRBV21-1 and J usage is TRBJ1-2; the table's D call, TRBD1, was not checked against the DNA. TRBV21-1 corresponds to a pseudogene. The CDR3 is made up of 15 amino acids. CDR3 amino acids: CASSKVAEANYGYTF. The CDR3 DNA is TGTGCCAGCAGCAAAGTGGCAGAAGCTAACTATGGCTACACCTTC.

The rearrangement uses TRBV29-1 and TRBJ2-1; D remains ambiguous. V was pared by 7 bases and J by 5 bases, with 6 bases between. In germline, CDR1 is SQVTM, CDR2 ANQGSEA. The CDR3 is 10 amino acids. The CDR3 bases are TGCAGCGGCCGGAACAATGAGCAGTTCTTC. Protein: CSGRNNEQFF.

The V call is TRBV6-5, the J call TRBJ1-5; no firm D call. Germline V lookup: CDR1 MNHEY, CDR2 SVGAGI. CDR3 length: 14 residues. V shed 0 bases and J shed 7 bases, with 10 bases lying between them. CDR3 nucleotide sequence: TGTGCCAGCAGTTACTCCCTTATCGGCCAGCCCCAGCATTTT. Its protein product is CASSYSLIGQPQHF.

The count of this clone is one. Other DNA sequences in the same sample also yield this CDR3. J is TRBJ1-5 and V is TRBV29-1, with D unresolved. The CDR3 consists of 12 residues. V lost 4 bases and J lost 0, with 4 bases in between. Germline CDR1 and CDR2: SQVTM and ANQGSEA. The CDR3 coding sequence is TGCAGCGTTGCCGGTAGCAATCAGCCCCAGCATTTT. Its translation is CSVAGSNQPQHF.

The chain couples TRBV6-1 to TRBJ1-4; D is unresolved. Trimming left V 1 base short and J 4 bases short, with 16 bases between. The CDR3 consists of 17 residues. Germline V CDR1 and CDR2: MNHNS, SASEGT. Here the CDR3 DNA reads TGTGCCAGCAGTGAAGGTCGGCTAAGACTGATTAATGAAAAACTGTTTTTT. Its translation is CASSEGRLRLINEKLFF.

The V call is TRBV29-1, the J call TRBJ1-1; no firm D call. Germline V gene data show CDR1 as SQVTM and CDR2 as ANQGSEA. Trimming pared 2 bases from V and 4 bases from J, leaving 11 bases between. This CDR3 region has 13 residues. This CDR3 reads CSVEYPFPTEAFF. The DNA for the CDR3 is TGCAGCGTTGAATATCCCTTCCCCACTGAAGCTTTCTTT. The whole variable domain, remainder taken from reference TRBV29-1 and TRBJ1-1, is SAVISQKPSRDICQRGTSLTIQCQVDSQVTMMFWYRQQPGQSLTLIATANQGSEATYESGFVIDKFPISRPNLTFSTLTVSNMSPEDSSIYLCSVEYPFPTEAFFGQGTRLTVV.

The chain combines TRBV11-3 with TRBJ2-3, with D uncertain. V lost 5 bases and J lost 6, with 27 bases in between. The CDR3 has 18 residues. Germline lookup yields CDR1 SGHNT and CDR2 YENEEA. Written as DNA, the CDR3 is TGTGCCAGCAGCCCCACCCCCTTGGGTGGGTTTGTATCGGATACGCAGTATTTT. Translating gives CASSPTPLGGFVSDTQYF.

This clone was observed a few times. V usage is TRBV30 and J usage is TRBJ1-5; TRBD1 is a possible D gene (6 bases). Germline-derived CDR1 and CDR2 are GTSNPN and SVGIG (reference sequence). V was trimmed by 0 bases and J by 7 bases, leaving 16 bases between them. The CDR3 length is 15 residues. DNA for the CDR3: TGTGCCTGGAGTGTAAGGGGGGCCCTAGAGCAGCCCCAGCATTTT. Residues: CAWSVRGALEQPQHF.

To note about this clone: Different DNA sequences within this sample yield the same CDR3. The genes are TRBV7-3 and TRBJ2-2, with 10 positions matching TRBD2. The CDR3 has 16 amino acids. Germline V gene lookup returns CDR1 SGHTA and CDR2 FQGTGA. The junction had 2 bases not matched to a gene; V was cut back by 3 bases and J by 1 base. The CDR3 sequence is CASSFGLAENTGELFF. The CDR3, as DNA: TGTGCCAGCAGCTTTGGACTAGCGGAGAACACCGGGGAGCTGTTTTTT.

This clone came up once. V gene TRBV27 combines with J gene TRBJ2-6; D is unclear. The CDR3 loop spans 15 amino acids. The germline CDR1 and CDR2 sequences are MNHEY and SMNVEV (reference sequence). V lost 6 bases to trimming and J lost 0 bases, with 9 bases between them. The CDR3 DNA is TGTGCCAGCAGGCAGGACGGCTCTGGGGCCAACGTCCTGACTTTC. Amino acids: CASRQDGSGANVLTF.

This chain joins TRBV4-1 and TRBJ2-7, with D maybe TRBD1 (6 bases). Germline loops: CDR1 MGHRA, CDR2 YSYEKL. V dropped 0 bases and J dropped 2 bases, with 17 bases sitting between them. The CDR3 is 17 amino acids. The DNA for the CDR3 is TGCGCCAGCAGCCAAGATAATCCTTGGGACACCACCTACGAGCAGTACTTC. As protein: CASSQDNPWDTTYEQYF.

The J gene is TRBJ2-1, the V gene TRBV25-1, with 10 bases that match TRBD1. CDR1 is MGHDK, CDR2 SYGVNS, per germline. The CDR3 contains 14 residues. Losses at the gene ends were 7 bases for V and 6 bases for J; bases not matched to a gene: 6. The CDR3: CASNRDRGFNEQFF. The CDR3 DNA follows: TGTGCCAGCAACCGGGACAGGGGATTCAATGAGCAGTTCTTC.

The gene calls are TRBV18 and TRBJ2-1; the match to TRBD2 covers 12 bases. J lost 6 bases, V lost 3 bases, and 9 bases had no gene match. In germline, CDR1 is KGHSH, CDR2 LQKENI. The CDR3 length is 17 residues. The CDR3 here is CASSPPSGRAGSNEQFF. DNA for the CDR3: TGTGCCAGCTCACCCCCTAGCGGGAGGGCCGGATCCAATGAGCAGTTCTTC.

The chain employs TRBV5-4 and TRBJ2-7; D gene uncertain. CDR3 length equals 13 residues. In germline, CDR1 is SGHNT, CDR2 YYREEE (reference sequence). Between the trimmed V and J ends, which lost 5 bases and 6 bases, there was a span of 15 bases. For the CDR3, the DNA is TGTGCCAGCAGAAACCAAAGTTCGGGCGAGCAGTACTTC. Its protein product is CASRNQSSGEQYF.

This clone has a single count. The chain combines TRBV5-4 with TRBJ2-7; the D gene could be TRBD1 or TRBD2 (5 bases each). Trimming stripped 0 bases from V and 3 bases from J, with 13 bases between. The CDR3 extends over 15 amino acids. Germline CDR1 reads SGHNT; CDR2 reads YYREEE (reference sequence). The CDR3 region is CASSLVRGGSYEQYF. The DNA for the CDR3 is TGTGCCAGCAGCTTGGTGAGGGGCGGTAGCTACGAGCAGTACTTC.

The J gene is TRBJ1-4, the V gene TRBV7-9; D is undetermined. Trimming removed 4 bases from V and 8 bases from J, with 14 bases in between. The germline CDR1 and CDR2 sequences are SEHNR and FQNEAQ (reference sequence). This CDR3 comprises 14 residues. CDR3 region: CASSYSIGREKLFF. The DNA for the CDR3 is TGTGCCAGCAGCTACAGCATCGGACGCGAAAAACTGTTTTTT.

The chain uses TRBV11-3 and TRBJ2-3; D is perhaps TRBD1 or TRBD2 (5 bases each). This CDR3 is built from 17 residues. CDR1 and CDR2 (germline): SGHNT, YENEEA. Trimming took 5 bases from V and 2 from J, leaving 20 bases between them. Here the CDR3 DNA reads TGTGCCAGCAGCGCCACCTATTCTTTCGGGACCACAGATACGCAGTATTTT. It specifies CASSATYSFGTTDTQYF.

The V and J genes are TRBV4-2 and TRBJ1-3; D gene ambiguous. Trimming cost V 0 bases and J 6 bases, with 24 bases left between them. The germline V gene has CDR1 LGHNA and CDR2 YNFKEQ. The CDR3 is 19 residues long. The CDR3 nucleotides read TGTGCCAGCAGCCAAGACGCACAGCTATCAAGCCGCGACCTAAACACCATATATTTT. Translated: CASSQDAQLSSRDLNTIYF.

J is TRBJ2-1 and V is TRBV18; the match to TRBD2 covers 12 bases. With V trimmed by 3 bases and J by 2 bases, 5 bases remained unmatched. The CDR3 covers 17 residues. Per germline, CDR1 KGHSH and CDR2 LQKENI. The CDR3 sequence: CASSPSSGRGTYNEQFF. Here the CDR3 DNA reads TGTGCCAGCTCACCGTCTAGCGGGAGGGGGACCTACAATGAGCAGTTCTTC.

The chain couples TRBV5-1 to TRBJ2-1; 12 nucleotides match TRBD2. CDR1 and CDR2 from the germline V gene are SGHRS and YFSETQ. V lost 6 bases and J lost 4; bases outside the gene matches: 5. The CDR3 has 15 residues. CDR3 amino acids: CASKGLAGGYNEQFF. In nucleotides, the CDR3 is TGCGCCAGCAAGGGCCTAGCGGGAGGGTACAATGAGCAGTTCTTC.

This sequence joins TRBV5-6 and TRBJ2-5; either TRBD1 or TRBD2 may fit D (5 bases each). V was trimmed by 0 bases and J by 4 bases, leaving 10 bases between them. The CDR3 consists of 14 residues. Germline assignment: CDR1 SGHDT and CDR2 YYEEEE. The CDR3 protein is CASSLASGAETQYF. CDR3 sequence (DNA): TGTGCCAGCAGCTTGGCCTCCGGGGCAGAGACCCAGTACTTC.

Here the CDR3 reads CASSLSLAGEQYF. For the CDR3, the DNA is TGCGCCAGCAGCTTATCACTAGCAGGCGAGCAGTACTTC. The rearrangement links TRBV5-1 to TRBJ2-7, with D possibly TRBD2 on 6 matching bases. Trimming stripped 2 bases from V and 6 bases from J, with 12 bases between. CDR3 length: 13 amino acids. Germline V gene lookup returns CDR1 SGHRS and CDR2 YFSETQ.

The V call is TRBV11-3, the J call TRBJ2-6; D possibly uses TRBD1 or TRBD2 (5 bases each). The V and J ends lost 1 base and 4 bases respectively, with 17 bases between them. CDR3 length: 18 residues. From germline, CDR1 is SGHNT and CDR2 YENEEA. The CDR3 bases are TGTGCCAGCAGCTTAGGGGGGACCCTCCTCGGGGGGGCCAACGTCCTGACTTTC. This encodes CASSLGGTLLGGANVLTF. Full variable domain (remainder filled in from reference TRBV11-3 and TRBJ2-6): EAGVVQSPRYKIIEKKQPVAFWCNPISGHNTLYWYLQNLGQGPELLIRYENEEAVDDSQLPKDRFSAERLKGVDSTLKIQPAELGDSAVYLCASSLGGTLLGGANVLTFGAGSRLTVL.

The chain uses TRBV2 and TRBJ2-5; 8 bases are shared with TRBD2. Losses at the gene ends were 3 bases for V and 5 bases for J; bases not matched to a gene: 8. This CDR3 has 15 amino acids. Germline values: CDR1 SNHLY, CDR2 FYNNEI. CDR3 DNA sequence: TGTGCCAGCAGTGACCCAAGCGGGAGAGGTGAGACCCAGTACTTC. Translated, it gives CASSDPSGRGETQYF.

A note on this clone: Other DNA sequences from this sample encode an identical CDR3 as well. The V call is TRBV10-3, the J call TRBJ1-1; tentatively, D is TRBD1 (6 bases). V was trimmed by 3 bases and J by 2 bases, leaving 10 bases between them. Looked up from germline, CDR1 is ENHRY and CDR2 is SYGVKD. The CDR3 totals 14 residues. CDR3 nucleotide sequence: TGTGCCATCAGTGAAAGGGGGGCTAACACTGAAGCTTTCTTT. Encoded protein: CAISERGANTEAFF.

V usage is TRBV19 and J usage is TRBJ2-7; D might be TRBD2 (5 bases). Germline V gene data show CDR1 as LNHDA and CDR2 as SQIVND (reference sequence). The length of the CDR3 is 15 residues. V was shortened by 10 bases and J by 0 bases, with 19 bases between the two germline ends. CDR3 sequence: CATQIGRGTSYEQYF. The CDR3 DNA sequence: TGTGCCACCCAGATCGGACGGGGAACCTCCTACGAGCAGTACTTC.

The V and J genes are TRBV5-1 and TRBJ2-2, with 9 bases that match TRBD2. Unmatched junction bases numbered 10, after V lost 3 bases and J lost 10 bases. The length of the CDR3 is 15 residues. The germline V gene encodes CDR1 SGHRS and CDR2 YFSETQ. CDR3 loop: CASSSGLAGTMELFF. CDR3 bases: TGCGCCAGCAGCTCCGGCCTAGCGGGGACAATGGAGCTGTTTTTT.

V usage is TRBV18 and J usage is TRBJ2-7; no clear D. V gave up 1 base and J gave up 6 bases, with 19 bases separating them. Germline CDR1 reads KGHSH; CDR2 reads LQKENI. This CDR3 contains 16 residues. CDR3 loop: CASSPLTIQTIGEQYF. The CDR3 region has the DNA TGTGCCAGCTCACCACTCACGATCCAGACCATTGGCGAGCAGTACTTC. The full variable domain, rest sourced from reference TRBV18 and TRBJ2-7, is NAGVMQNPRHLVRRRGQEARLRCSPMKGHSHVYWYRQLPEEGLKFMVYLQKENIIDESGMPKERFSAEFPKEGPSILRIQQVVRGDSAAYFCASSPLTIQTIGEQYFGPGTRLTVT.

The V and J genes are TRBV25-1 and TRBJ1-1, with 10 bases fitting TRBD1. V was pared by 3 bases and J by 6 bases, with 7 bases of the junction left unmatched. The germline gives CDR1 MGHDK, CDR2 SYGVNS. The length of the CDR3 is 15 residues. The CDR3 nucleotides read TGTGCCAGCAGTGAGCACACGGACAGGGGGGCTGAAGCTTTCTTT. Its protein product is CASSEHTDRGAEAFF.

Written as DNA, the CDR3 is TGTGCCAGCAGTCCCAGTTGGGTTGGGGGCGAGTCTGAAGCTTTCTTT. Translating gives CASSPSWVGGESEAFF. V gene TRBV28 combines with J gene TRBJ1-1, with D possibly matching TRBD1 (6 bases). The CDR3 loop spans 16 amino acids. The V end was cut by 5 bases, the J end by 6 bases, with 22 bases between. Germline values: CDR1 MDHEN, CDR2 SYDVKM.